Each of the 3 T cell receptor beta chains below was sequenced from the same sample in a study of T cells in Graves' hyperthyroidism and ophthalmopathy. Researchers amplified the TCR beta CDR3 regions from RNA transcripts. When the TCR CDR3 underwent first-round RT-PCR, the HTBI primer set was used. TCRdb processed the multiplex PCR reads anew with MiXCR; each CDR3 protein has one entry. The table has about 720,000 distinct CDR3 sequences, less than 20% seen once. Sequencing was carried out using blood. The receptors come from a man aged 18 to 35 with Graves' hyperthyroidism.

There are a few counts of this clonotype. V gene TRBV7-9 combines with J gene TRBJ1-1; perhaps TRBD1 as D (5 bases). Germline CDR1 and CDR2: SEHNR and FQNEAQ (reference sequence). CDR3 length: 12 residues. V was clipped by 5 bases and J by 10 bases, with 14 bases between them. As DNA, the CDR3 is TGTGCCAGCAGCCACGGGACGGCGGGAGCTTTCTTT. It specifies CASSHGTAGAFF.

Ten or more counts support this clonotype. This chain links TRBV28 with TRBJ2-3; 11 nucleotides match TRBD1. V dropped 10 bases and J dropped 6; count of bases not matched to a gene: 15. The CDR3 is 16 residues long. From germline, CDR1 is MDHEN and CDR2 SYDVKM. As DNA, the CDR3 is TGTGCCACCGACGCCGGAGGACAGGGGGCATGGGATACGCAGTATTTT. It yields the protein CATDAGGQGAWDTQYF.

The chain combines TRBV11-2 with TRBJ1-6; a weak D match, TRBD1 (6 bases). Trimming cost V 1 base and J 4 bases, with 14 bases left between them. The CDR3 runs 17 residues. The germline gives CDR1 SGHAT, CDR2 FQNNGV. CDR3 DNA: TGTGCCAGCAGCTTAGGCTTCGGGGGCGGGTATAATTCACCCCTCCACTTT. Its translation: CASSLGFGGGYNSPLHF.